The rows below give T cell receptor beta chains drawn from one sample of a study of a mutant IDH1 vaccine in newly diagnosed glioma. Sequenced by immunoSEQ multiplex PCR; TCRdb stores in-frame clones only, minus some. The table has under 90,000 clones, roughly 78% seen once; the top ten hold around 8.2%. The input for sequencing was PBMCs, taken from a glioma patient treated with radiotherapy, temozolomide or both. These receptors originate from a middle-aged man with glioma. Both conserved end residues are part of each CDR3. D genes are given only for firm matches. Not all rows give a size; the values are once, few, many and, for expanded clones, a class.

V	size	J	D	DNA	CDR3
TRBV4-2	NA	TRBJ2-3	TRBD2	TGTGCCAGCAGCCAAGATCGGGGCGCGGGGGGAGCAGATACGCAGTATTTT	CASSQDRGAGGADTQYF
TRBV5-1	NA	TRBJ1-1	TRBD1	TGCGCCAGCAGCTCGGGACAGGGAATCCTTGAAGCTTTCTTT	CASSSGQGILEAFF
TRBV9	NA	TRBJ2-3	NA	TGTGCCAGCAGCACACCAGGGTACGACTCAGATACGCAGTATTTT	CASSTPGYDSDTQYF
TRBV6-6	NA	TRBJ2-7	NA	TGTGCCATTAAAGGAGGGGGATCCTACGAGCAGTACTTC	CAIKGGGSYEQYF
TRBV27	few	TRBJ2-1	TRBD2	TGTGCCAGCAGTTACGGACTAGCGGGGGGCGGGAATGAGCAGTTCTTC	CASSYGLAGGGNEQFF
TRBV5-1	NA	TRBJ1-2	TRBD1	TGCGCCAGCACCGCGACCCCGGGACAGCCCTACTATGGCTACACCTTC	CASTATPGQPYYGYTF
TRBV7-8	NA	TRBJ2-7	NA	TGTGCCAGCAGCCCCAGGGCCACCTACGAGCAGTACTTC	CASSPRATYEQYF
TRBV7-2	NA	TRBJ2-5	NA	TGTGCCAGCAGCTTAGTCGGGGAGTGGAAGACCCAGTACTTC	CASSLVGEWKTQYF
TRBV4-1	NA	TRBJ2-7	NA	TGCGCCAGCAGCCAAGTGACCTCCTACGAGCAGTACTTC	CASSQVTSYEQYF
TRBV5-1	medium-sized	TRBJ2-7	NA	TGCGCCAGCAGCTTGGGGCAGGGGCTACAGACCTACGAGCAGTACTTC	CASSLGQGLQTYEQYF
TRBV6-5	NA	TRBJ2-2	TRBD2	TGTGCCAGCATGGCCGGGGGGGGCACCGGGGAGCTGTTTTTT	CASMAGGGTGELFF
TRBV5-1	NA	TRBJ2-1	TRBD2	TGCGCCAGCAGCTTGGCCGGGGGGGCTGGGGGCACCGCCTACAATGAGCAGTTCTTC	CASSLAGGAGGTAYNEQFF
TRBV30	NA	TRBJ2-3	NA	TGTGCCTGGAGTGTACGCTTTACCCAGTATTTT	CAWSVRFTQYF
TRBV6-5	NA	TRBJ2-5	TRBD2	TGTGCCAGCAGCTTCTCCGGGAGGCTAGAGACCCAGTACTTC	CASSFSGRLETQYF
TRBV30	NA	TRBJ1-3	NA	TGTGCCTGTAAGAACTCTGGAAACACCATATATTTT	CACKNSGNTIYF
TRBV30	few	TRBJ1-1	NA	TGTGCCTGGAGACTCGGGGGGGATCGCACTGAAGCTTTCTTT	CAWRLGGDRTEAFF
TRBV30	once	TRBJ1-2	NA	TGTGCCTGGAGGTACAGCCCCTCTAACTATGGCTACACCTTC	CAWRYSPSNYGYTF
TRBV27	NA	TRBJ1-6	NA	TGTGCCAGCAGTTTAAGGGATGTCCTTTCACCCCTCCACTTT	CASSLRDVLSPLHF
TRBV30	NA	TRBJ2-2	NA	TGTGCCTGGAGTCCGGAGTTCGGGGAGCTGTTTTTT	CAWSPEFGELFF
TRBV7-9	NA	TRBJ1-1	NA	TGTGTCCCGAGGGGTCCCACTGAAGCTTTCTTT	CVPRGPTEAFF
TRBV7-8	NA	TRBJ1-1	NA	TGTGCCAGCAGCTCCGCTGTCAACCCAGCTTTCTTT	CASSSAVNPAFF
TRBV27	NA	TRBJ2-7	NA	TGTGCCAGCAGCTATCAACAGGGATACGAGCAGTACTTC	CASSYQQGYEQYF
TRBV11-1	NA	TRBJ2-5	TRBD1	TGTGCCAGCAGCACAGGGGTACAAGAGACCCAGTACTTC	CASSTGVQETQYF